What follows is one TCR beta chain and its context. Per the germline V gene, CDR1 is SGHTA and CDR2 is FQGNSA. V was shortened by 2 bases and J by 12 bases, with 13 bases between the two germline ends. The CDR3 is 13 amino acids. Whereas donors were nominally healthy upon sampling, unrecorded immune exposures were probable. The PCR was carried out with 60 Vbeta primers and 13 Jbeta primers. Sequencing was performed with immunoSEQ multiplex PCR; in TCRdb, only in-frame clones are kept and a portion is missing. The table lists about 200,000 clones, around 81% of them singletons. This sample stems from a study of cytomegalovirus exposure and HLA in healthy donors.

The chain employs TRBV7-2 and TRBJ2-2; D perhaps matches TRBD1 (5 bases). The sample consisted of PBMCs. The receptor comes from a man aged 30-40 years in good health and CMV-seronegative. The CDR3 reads CASSLSVAGQLFF. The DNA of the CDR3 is TGTGCCAGCAGCTTAAGCGTGGCAGGGCAGCTGTTTTTT.